This passage covers 30 T cell receptor beta chains from one sample sequenced in a study of blood T cell repertoires in COVID-19. The table came from immunoSEQ multiplex PCR; TCRdb's copy has only in-frame clones and leaves some out. Seen here are approximately 150,000 clones, around nine tenths observed once, and the top ten hold 8.6%. The sequenced sample was peripheral blood. The receptors were sampled from a woman aged 45-59 years with active or convalescent COVID-19.

The chain joins TRBV28 to TRBJ2-1; 9 nucleotides match TRBD2. The length of the CDR3 is 13 residues. After removal of 7 bases from V and 4 bases from J, the junction contained 2 bases not matched to a gene. Looked up from germline, CDR1 is MDHEN and CDR2 is SYDVKM. CDR3 region: CASTSGIYNEQFF. Written as DNA, the CDR3 is TGTGCCAGCACTAGCGGGATATACAATGAGCAGTTCTTC.

The V and J genes are TRBV19 and TRBJ2-2; D unclear. Germline assignment: CDR1 LNHDA and CDR2 SQIVND (reference sequence). There are 12 residues in the CDR3. Trimming removed 5 bases at V and 5 bases at J, with 6 bases between. CDR3 nucleotides: TGTGCCAGTAGTTTCGAGACCGGGGAGCTGTTTTTT. Translating it yields CASSFETGELFF.

The chain employs TRBV7-8 and TRBJ2-5; no firm D call. The V gene's germline CDR1 is SGHVS and CDR2 FQNEAQ. This CDR3 is 15 amino acids long. The ends were cut back, 1 base at V and 1 base at J, with 10 bases in the middle. Here the CDR3 reads CASSLDSPVQETQYF. For the CDR3, the DNA is TGTGCCAGCAGCTTAGACTCTCCGGTCCAAGAGACCCAGTACTTC.

The chain recombines TRBV6-2 or TRBV6-3 with TRBJ2-7, with D perhaps TRBD1 (6 bases). Deletions cut 2 bases from V and 5 bases from J, with 10 bases between. Germline V CDR1 and CDR2: MNHEY, SVGEGT. CDR3 length: 13 residues. CDR3 in DNA: TGTGCCAGCAGTTACACCGGGACAAACGAGCAGTACTTC. Amino acids: CASSYTGTNEQYF.

The chain's CDR3 is CASRHNRGGNEQFF. CDR3 bases: TGTGCCAGCAGACATAACAGGGGGGGCAATGAGCAGTTCTTC. The V gene is TRBV7-9, the J gene TRBJ2-1; a possible D gene is TRBD1 (8 bases). Per germline, CDR1 SEHNR and CDR2 FQNEAQ (reference sequence). Trimming took 6 bases from V and 6 from J, leaving 15 bases between them. CDR3 length equals 14 residues.

The rearrangement uses TRBV25-1 and TRBJ1-1; tentative D call: TRBD1 (5 bases). The germline V and J ends were trimmed by 11 bases and 3 bases, with 16 bases remaining between them. This CDR3 comprises 13 residues. CDR1 is MGHDK, CDR2 SYGVNS, per germline. CDR3 residues: CAGQGYGDTEAFF. The DNA of the CDR3 is TGTGCCGGGCAGGGTTATGGGGACACTGAAGCTTTCTTT. The variable domain in full, completed from reference TRBV25-1 and TRBJ1-1, reads EADIYQTPRYLVIGTGKKITLECSQTMGHDKMYWYQQDPGMELHLIHYSYGVNSTEKGDLSSESTVSRIRTEHFPLTLESARPSHTSQYLCAGQGYGDTEAFFGQGTRLTVV.

The chain is built from TRBV6-5 and TRBJ2-3; 8 nucleotides match TRBD2. Trimming cost V 4 bases and J 1 base; bases outside gene matches: 4. The V gene's germline CDR1 is MNHEY and CDR2 SVGAGI. CDR3 length: 15 residues. In DNA form, the CDR3 reads TGTGCCAGCAGTTTGGGGCGGGGGGGCACAGATACGCAGTATTTT. It encodes CASSLGRGGTDTQYF.

The CDR3 region is CASRPTGGRYGYTF. CDR3 sequence (DNA): TGTGCCAGCAGGCCGACAGGGGGCCGATATGGCTACACCTTC. The chain is built from TRBV6-5 and TRBJ1-2; 10 bases align to TRBD1. V shed 6 bases and J 5 bases; nucleotides not matched to a gene: 6. Germline V lookup: CDR1 MNHEY, CDR2 SVGAGI. The CDR3 runs to 14 residues.

This chain connects TRBV19 to TRBJ2-1; a weak D match, TRBD2 (7 bases). V was cut by 4 bases and J by 10 bases, with 14 bases left in between. This CDR3 has 13 residues. Germline V gene lookup returns CDR1 LNHDA and CDR2 SQIVND (reference sequence). This CDR3 is CASSSQGGEEQFF. The CDR3 DNA sequence: TGTGCCAGTAGTAGCCAAGGGGGGGAGGAGCAGTTCTTC.

The chain recombines TRBV27 with TRBJ1-5; 9 bases match TRBD1. J was trimmed by 7 bases and V by 6 bases; bases with no gene match: 4. The CDR3 extends over 13 amino acids. Germline V gene sequence: CDR1 MNHEY, CDR2 SMNVEV (reference sequence). CDR3 protein: CASRRTGEQPQHF. CDR3 nucleotides: TGTGCCAGCAGAAGGACAGGGGAACAGCCCCAGCATTTT.

CDR3 nucleotides: TGTGCCAGCAGCCCCCCTGGGGGGTATGGCTACACCTTC. Protein: CASSPPGGYGYTF. The genes are TRBV7-6 and TRBJ1-2; a possible D gene is TRBD1 (5 bases). Between the trimmed V and J ends, which lost 5 bases and 5 bases, there was a span of 12 bases. From germline, CDR1 is SGHVS and CDR2 FNYEAQ. CDR3 length: 13 residues. Combining the CDR3 with reference TRBV7-6 and TRBJ1-2 gives the whole variable domain GAGVSQSPRYKVTKRGQDVALRCDPISGHVSLYWYRQALGQGPEFLTYFNYEAQQDKSGLPNDRFSAERPEGSISTLTIQRTEQRDSAMYRCASSPPGGYGYTFGSGTRLTVV.

The chain has TRBV7-6 and TRBJ2-3, with TRBD1 matching 7 bases. The CDR3 extends over 15 amino acids. Trimming took 1 base from V and 4 from J; bases not matched to a gene: 5. Germline CDR1 SGHVS, CDR2 FNYEAQ. CDR3 in amino acids: CASSLGNQGADTQYF. The CDR3, as DNA: TGTGCCAGCAGCTTAGGCAATCAGGGGGCAGATACGCAGTATTTT.

The gene calls are TRBV5-4 and TRBJ1-2; D is possibly TRBD1 (5 bases). Trimming took off 5 bases at V and 0 bases at J, with 20 bases between the two ends. The germline CDR1 and CDR2 sequences are SGHNT and YYREEE (reference sequence). The CDR3 consists of 17 residues. For the CDR3, the DNA is TGTGCCAGCAGTTATGCTACGTACCGGGGGTCTAACTATGGCTACACCTTC. It specifies CASSYATYRGSNYGYTF. Looking up the rest from reference TRBV5-4 and TRBJ1-2 gives the full variable domain: ETGVTQSPTHLIKTRGQQVTLRCSSQSGHNTVSWYQQALGQGPQFIFQYYREEENGRGNFPPRFSGLQFPNYSSELNVNALELDDSALYLCASSYATYRGSNYGYTFGSGTRLTVV.

The CDR3: CASSLYRGGTEAFF. The CDR3 DNA is TGTGCCAGCAGTTTATATAGGGGGGGCACTGAAGCTTTCTTT. V usage is TRBV27 and J usage is TRBJ1-1, with a possible D match to TRBD1 (6 bases). V lost 1 base and J lost 4, with 10 bases in between. The CDR3 is made up of 14 amino acids. In germline, CDR1 is MNHEY, CDR2 SMNVEV (reference sequence).

This clone was detected only a few times. The V gene is TRBV10-2, the J gene TRBJ1-1, with unresolved D. With 7 bases removed from V and 5 bases from J, the gap between germline ends came to 17 bases. The CDR3 sequence is 14 residues long. Germline V lookup: CDR1 WSHSY, CDR2 SAAADI. The chain's CDR3 is CASKALTGTTEAFF. For the CDR3, the DNA is TGCGCCAGCAAGGCTTTGACGGGAACAACTGAAGCTTTCTTT.

This clone appeared a few times. CDR3 in amino acids: CASSQQGVSEQYF. CDR3 sequence (DNA): TGTGCCAGCAGCCAACAGGGGGTAAGCGAGCAGTACTTC. The V call is TRBV11-2, the J call TRBJ2-7; 8 bases match TRBD1. CDR1 is SGHAT, CDR2 FQNNGV, per germline. The CDR3 loop spans 13 amino acids. The J segment lost 6 bases and the V segment lost 5 bases, leaving 6 bases of the junction unmatched. The full variable domain, in which reference TRBV11-2 and TRBJ2-7 provide the parts outside the CDR3, is EAGVAQSPRYKIIEKRQSVAFWCNPISGHATLYWYQQILGQGPKLLIQFQNNGVVDDSQLPKDRFSAERLKGVDSTLKIQPAKLEDSAVYLCASSQQGVSEQYFGPGTRLTVT.

CDR3 DNA sequence: TGTGCCAGCAGCGGTGTGGGCGAGAGAGAGACCCAGTACTTC. Protein: CASSGVGERETQYF. This chain joins TRBV11-3 and TRBJ2-5; D gene ambiguous. This CDR3 has 14 amino acids. Germline CDR1 is SGHNT and CDR2 is YENEEA. V lost 5 bases to trimming and J lost 4 bases, with 14 bases between them.

The chain combines TRBV5-1 with TRBJ2-1, with TRBD2 matching over 9 bases. Trimming removed 3 bases from V and 0 bases from J; junction bases left unmatched: 10. CDR3 length: 18 residues. CDR1 is SGHRS and CDR2 is YFSETQ in the germline V gene. CDR3 protein: CASSSRAGGPLSYNEQFF. CDR3 sequence (DNA): TGCGCCAGCAGCTCCCGGGCGGGAGGGCCGCTCTCCTACAATGAGCAGTTCTTC.

The chain couples TRBV4-1 to TRBJ2-5; D is ambiguous. This CDR3 comprises 13 residues. The V end lost 1 base, the J end lost 5 bases, and 8 bases lay between the germline ends. Looked up from germline, CDR1 is MGHRA and CDR2 is YSYEKL. CDR3 sequence reads: CASSQGVMETQYF. DNA of the CDR3: TGCGCCAGCAGCCAAGGCGTCATGGAGACCCAGTACTTC.

The V call is TRBV19, the J call TRBJ1-5; no clear D gene. Trimming cost V 4 bases and J 1 base, with 11 bases left between them. Germline V CDR1 and CDR2: LNHDA, SQIVND (reference sequence). The CDR3 covers 15 residues. CDR3 region: CASSTQLYSNQPQHF. CDR3 DNA sequence: TGTGCCAGTAGTACACAACTATACAGCAATCAGCCCCAGCATTTT.

This clone appeared a few times. The V gene is TRBV24-1, the J gene TRBJ2-1, with 8 bases identical to TRBD2. Germline trimming cut 5 bases from V and 2 bases from J; bases unmatched to any gene: 4. CDR1 is KGHDR, CDR2 SFDVKD, per germline. The CDR3 has 15 residues. For the CDR3, the DNA is TGTGCCACCAGTGCCGCGGGGGGTACCTACAATGAGCAGTTCTTC. It is translated as CATSAAGGTYNEQFF.

This chain connects TRBV6-6 to TRBJ1-2, with 9 bases that match TRBD1. The CDR3 consists of 13 residues. With 6 bases clipped from V and 6 bases from J, the junction kept 5 bases outside the gene matches. Germline lookup yields CDR1 MNHNY and CDR2 SVGAGI (reference sequence). CDR3 DNA sequence: TGTGCCAGCAGAAAACAGGGGGCAGATGGCTACACCTTC. Its translation: CASRKQGADGYTF.

The chain uses TRBV6-6 and TRBJ1-2; TRBD1 is a possible D gene (5 bases). The germline CDR1 and CDR2 sequences are MNHNY and SVGAGI (reference sequence). Trimming pared 0 bases from V and 3 bases from J, leaving 11 bases between. The CDR3 loop spans 15 amino acids. The DNA for the CDR3 is TGTGCCAGCAGTTACTCACTTGGCAGGGACTATGGCTACACCTTC. This translates into CASSYSLGRDYGYTF.

The chain carries TRBV2 and TRBJ2-7, with 7 positions matching TRBD2. The CDR3 sequence is 15 residues long. The ends lost 2 bases at V and 2 bases at J; junction bases unmatched: 6. CDR1 SNHLY and CDR2 FYNNEI come from the germline V gene. The CDR3 sequence: CASSEFPAGTYEQYF. CDR3 coding DNA: TGTGCCAGCAGTGAATTCCCAGCGGGGACCTACGAGCAGTACTTC. The variable domain in full, with the rest retrieved from reference TRBV2 and TRBJ2-7, is EPEVTQTPSHQVTQMGQEVILRCVPISNHLYFYWYRQILGQKVEFLVSFYNNEISEKSEIFDDQFSVERPDGSNFTLKIRSTKLEDSAMYFCASSEFPAGTYEQYFGPGTRLTVT.

The chain recombines TRBV28 with TRBJ1-1, with a weak D call TRBD1 (5 bases). Germline values: CDR1 MDHEN, CDR2 SYDVKM. Trimming stripped 3 bases from V and 3 bases from J, with 17 bases between. The CDR3 runs 16 residues. The CDR3 DNA is TGTGCCAGCAGTTTGTGGCAGGGTGTTGAGGACACTGAAGCTTTCTTT. Protein: CASSLWQGVEDTEAFF.

The V gene is TRBV14, the J gene TRBJ2-7; 9 positions match TRBD1. The V segment lost 1 base and the J segment 2 bases; nucleotides outside the gene matches: 0. The germline CDR1 and CDR2 sequences are SGHDN and FVKESK. The CDR3 runs to 14 residues. Written as DNA, the CDR3 is TGTGCCAGCAGCCAAGGACAGGGGGCCTACGAGCAGTACTTC. Translating gives CASSQGQGAYEQYF.

The chain recombines TRBV12-5 with TRBJ1-5; D is perhaps TRBD1 (5 bases). The CDR3 sequence is 15 residues long. The ends were cut back, 8 bases at V and 0 bases at J, with 14 bases in the middle. Germline V CDR1 and CDR2: LGHNT, FRNRAP. The CDR3 is CASSPGGLSNQPQHF. In nucleotides, the CDR3 is TGTGCTAGTTCCCCCGGGGGACTTAGCAATCAGCCCCAGCATTTT.

The chain recombines TRBV18 with TRBJ1-1; 8 bases are shared with TRBD1. The CDR3 has 17 amino acids. Germline V CDR1 and CDR2: KGHSH, LQKENI. Germline trimming cut 5 bases from V and 3 bases from J; bases unmatched to any gene: 14. CDR3 in amino acids: CASSGRTGFDRDTEAFF. The CDR3 DNA reads TGTGCCAGCTCAGGGAGGACAGGGTTTGATCGAGACACTGAAGCTTTCTTT. Complete variable domain (other parts from reference TRBV18 and TRBJ1-1): NAGVMQNPRHLVRRRGQEARLRCSPMKGHSHVYWYRQLPEEGLKFMVYLQKENIIDESGMPKERFSAEFPKEGPSILRIQQVVRGDSAAYFCASSGRTGFDRDTEAFFGQGTRLTVV.

The V and J genes are TRBV5-1 and TRBJ1-1; D remains unclear. Germline values: CDR1 SGHRS, CDR2 YFSETQ. Trimming took 5 bases from V and 1 from J, leaving 15 bases between them. The CDR3 is made up of 15 amino acids. CDR3 protein: CASSSLQRENTEAFF. The CDR3 nucleotides read TGCGCCAGCAGTTCCTTACAGAGGGAGAACACTGAAGCTTTCTTT. The variable domain in full, with the rest retrieved from reference TRBV5-1 and TRBJ1-1, is KAGVTQTPRYLIKTRGQQVTLSCSPISGHRSVSWYQQTPGQGLQFLFEYFSETQRNKGNFPGRFSGRQFSNSRSEMNVSTLELGDSALYLCASSSLQRENTEAFFGQGTRLTVV.

The chain links TRBV5-1 to TRBJ1-2, with TRBD1 identical over 9 bases. The trim removed 2 bases at V and 8 bases at J, leaving 1 base unmatched. There are 12 residues in the CDR3. CDR1 and CDR2 from the germline V gene are SGHRS and YFSETQ. In DNA form, the CDR3 reads TGCGCCAGCAGCTTCGGACAGGGGGGCTACACCTTC. Translation gives CASSFGQGGYTF.